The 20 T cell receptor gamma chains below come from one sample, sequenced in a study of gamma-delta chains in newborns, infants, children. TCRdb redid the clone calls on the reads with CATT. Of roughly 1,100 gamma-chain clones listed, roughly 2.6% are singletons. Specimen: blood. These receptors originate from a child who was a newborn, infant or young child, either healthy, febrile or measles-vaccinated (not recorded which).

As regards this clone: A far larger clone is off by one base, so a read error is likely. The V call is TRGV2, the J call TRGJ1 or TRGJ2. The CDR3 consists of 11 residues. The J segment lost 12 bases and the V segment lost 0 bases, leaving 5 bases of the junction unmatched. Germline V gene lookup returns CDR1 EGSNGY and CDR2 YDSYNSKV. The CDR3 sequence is CATWDGPGKLF. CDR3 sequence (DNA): TGTGCCACCTGGGACGGGCCAGGGAAACTCTTT.

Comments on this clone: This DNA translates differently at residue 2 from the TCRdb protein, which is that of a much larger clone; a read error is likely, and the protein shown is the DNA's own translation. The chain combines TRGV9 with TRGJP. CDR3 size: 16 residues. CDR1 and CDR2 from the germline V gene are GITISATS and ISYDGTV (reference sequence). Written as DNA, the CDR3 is TGTACCTTGTGGGAGGTAGTAGAGTTGGGCAAAAAAATCAAGGTATTT. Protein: CTLWEVVELGKKIKVF.

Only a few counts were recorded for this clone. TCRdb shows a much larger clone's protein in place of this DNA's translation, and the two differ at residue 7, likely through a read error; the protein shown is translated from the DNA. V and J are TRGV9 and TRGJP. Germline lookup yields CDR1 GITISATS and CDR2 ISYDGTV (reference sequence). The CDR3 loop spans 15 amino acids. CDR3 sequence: CALWKQGLGKKIKVF. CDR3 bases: TGTGCCTTGTGGAAACAAGGGTTGGGCAAAAAAATCAAGGTATTT.

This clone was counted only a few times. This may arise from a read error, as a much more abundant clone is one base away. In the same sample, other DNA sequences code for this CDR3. CDR3 sequence: CALWEELGKKIKVF. CDR3 nucleotide sequence: TGCGCCTTGTGGGAAGAGTTGGGCAAAAAAATCAAGGTATTT. V is TRGV9 and J is TRGJP. Germline values: CDR1 GITISATS, CDR2 ISYDGTV (reference sequence). The CDR3 runs to 14 residues.

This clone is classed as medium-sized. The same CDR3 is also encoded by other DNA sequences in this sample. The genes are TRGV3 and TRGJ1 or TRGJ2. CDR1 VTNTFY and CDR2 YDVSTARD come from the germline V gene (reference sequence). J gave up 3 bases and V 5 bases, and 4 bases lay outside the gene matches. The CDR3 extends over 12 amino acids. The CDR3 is CATWGTYYKKLF. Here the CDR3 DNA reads TGTGCCACCTGGGGGACTTATTATAAGAAACTCTTT.

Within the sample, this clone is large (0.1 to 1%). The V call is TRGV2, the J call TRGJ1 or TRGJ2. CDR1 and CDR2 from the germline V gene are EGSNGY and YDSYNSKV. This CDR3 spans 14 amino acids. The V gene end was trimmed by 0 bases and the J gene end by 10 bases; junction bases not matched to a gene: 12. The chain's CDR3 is CATWDGLNRKKKLF. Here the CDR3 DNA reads TGTGCCACCTGGGACGGGCTGAATCGGAAGAAGAAACTCTTT.

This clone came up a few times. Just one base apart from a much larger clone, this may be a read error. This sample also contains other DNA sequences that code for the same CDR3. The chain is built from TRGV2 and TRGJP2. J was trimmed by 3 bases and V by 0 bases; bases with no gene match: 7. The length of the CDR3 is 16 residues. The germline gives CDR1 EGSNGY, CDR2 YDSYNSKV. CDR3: CATWDGRGGSDWIKTF. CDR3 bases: TGTGCCACCTGGGACGGGCGGGGTGGTAGTGATTGGATCAAGACGTTT.

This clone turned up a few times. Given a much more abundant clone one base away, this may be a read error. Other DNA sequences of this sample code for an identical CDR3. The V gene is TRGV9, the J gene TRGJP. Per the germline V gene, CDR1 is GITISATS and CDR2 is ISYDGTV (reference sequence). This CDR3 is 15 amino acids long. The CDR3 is CALWGQELGKKIKVF. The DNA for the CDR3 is TGTGCCTTGTGGGGACAAGAGCTGGGCAAAAAAATCAAGGTATTT.

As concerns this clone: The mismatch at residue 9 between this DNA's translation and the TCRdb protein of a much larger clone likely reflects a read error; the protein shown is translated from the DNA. CDR3 amino acids: CATWDGTNHIHYKKLF. CDR3 coding DNA: TGTGCCACCTGGGACGGGACGAACCACATACATTATAAGAAACTCTTT. V is TRGV2 and J is TRGJ1 or TRGJ2. Germline-derived CDR1 and CDR2 are EGSNGY and YDSYNSKV. V dropped 0 bases and J dropped 5; count of bases not matched to a gene: 13. The CDR3 loop spans 16 amino acids.

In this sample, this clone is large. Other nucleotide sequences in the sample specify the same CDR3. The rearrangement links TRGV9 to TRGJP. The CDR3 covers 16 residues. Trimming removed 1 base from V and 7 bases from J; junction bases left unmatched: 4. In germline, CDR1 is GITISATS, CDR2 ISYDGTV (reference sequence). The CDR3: CALWEVKELGKKIKVF. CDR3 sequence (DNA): TGTGCCTTGTGGGAGGTTAAGGAGTTGGGCAAAAAAATCAAGGTATTT.

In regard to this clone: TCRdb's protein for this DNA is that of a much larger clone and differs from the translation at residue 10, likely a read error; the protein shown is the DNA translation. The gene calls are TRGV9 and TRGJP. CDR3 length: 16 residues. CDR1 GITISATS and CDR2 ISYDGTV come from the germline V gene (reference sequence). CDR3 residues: CALWEVVELDKKIKVF. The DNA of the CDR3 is TGTGCCTTGTGGGAGGTAGTAGAGTTGGACAAAAAAATCAAGGTATTT.

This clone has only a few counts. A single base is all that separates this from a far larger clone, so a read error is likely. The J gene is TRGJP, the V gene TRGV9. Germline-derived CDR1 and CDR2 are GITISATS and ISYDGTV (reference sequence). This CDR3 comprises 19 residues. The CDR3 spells CALREVKGAGELGKKIKVF. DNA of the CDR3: TGTGCCTTGCGGGAGGTGAAGGGCGCGGGTGAGTTGGGCAAAAAAATCAAGGTATTT.

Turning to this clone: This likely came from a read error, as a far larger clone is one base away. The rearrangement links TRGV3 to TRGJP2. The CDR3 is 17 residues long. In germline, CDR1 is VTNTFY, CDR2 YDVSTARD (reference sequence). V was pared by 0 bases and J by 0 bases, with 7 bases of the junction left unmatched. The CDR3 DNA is TGTGCCACCTGGGACAGGACCGGTGATAGTAGTGATTGGATCAAGACGTTT. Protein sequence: CATWDRTGDSSDWIKTF.

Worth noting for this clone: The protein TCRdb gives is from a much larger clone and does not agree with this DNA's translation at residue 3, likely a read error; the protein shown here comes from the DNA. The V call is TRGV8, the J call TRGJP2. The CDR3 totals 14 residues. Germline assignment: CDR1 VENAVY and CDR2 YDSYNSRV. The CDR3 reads CAAWPLHSDWIKTF. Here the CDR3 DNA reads TGTGCCGCCTGGCCTTTGCATAGTGATTGGATCAAGACGTTT.

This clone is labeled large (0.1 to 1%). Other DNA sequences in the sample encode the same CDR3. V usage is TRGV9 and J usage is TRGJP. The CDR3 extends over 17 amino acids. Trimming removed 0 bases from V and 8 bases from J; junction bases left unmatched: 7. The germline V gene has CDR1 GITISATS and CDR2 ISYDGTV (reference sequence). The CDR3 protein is CALWEVLDQLGKKIKVF. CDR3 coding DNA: TGTGCCTTGTGGGAGGTGCTGGACCAGTTGGGCAAAAAAATCAAGGTATTT.

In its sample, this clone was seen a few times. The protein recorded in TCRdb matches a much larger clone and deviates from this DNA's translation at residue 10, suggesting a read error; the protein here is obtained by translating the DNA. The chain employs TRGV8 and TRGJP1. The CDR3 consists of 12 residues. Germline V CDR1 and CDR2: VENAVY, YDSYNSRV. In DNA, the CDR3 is TGTGCCACCTGGGACACTGGTTGGTTCCAGATATTT. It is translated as CATWDTGWFQIF.

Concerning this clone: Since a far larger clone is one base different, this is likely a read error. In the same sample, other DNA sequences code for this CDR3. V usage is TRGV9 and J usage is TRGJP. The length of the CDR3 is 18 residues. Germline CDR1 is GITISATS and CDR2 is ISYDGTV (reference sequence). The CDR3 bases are TGTGCCTTGTGGGAGGTGCGATCTTTAGAGTTGGGCAAAAAAATCAAAGTATTT. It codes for CALWEVRSLELGKKIKVF.

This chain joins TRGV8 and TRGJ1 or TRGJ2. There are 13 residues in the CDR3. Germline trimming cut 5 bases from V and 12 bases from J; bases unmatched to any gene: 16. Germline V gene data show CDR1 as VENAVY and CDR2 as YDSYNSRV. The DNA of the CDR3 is TGTGCCACCTGGGGGAGGAAGGAGGATAGGAAACTCTTT. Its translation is CATWGRKEDRKLF.

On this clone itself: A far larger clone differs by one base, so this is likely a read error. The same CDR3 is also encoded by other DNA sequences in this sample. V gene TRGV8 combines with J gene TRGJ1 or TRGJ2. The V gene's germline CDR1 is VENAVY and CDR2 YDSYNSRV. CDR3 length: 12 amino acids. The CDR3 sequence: CATWDPYYKKLF. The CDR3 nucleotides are TGTGCCACCTGGGATCCTTATTATAAGAAACTCTTC.

The CDR3 sequence: CALWELRNNNKLF. As DNA, the CDR3 is TGTGCCTTGTGGGAGTTGAGGAATAATAACAAACTATTT. No J gene was named, though the V gene is TRGV9. CDR3 length: 13 residues. Germline V gene sequence: CDR1 GITISATS, CDR2 ISYDGTV (reference sequence).